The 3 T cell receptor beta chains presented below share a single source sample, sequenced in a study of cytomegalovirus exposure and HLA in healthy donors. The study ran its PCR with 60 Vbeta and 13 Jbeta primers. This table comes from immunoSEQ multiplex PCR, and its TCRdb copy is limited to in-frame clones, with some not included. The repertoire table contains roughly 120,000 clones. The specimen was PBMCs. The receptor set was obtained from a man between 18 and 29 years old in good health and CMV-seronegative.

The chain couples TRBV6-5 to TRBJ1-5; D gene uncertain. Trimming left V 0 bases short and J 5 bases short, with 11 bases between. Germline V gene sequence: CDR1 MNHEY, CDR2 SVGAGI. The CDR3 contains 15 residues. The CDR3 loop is CASSYSRGPHQPQHF. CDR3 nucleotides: TGTGCCAGCAGTTACTCCCGGGGTCCCCATCAGCCCCAGCATTTT.

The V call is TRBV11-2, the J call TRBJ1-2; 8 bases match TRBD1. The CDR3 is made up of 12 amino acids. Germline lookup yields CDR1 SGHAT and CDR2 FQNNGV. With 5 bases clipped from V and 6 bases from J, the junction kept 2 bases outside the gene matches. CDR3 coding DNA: TGTGCCAGCAGCGCAGGGGGCAATGGCTACACCTTC. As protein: CASSAGGNGYTF.

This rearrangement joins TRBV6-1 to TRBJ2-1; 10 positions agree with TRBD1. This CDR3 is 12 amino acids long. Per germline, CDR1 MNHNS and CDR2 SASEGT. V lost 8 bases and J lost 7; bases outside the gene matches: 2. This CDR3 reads CASRDRGNEQFF. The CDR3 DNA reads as TGTGCCAGCCGGGACAGGGGTAATGAGCAGTTCTTC.